This is a list of T cell receptor beta chains from one sample in a study of blood T cells in healthy people across ages. TCRdb itself ran the 5' RACE reads through MiXCR, one entry per CDR3 protein. The top ten hold around a quarter of the sample, which has roughly 830,000 distinct CDR3 sequences, under 80% seen once. The sequenced material came from blood. All receptors come from a man aged 25 to 45 in good health. The CDR3 runs from the conserved cysteine through the conserved F or W. Fields, in order: J gene, V gene, D gene, clone size, CDR3 DNA, CDR3 protein. A D gene is named only where the DNA matches it firmly. Not every row has a clone size; where given, it reads once, few, many or a size class.

TRBJ2-5,TRBV12-3/TRBV12-4,NA,NA,TGTGCCAGCAGCTGGGACGCAGAGACCCAGTACTTC,CASSWDAETQYF
TRBJ1-5,TRBV7-9,NA,NA,TGTGCCAGCAGTCGGGGGGCAGTAAATCAGCCCCAGCATTTT,CASSRGAVNQPQHF
TRBJ2-7,TRBV7-2,NA,many,TGTGCCAGCAGCTTAGGGGCAGGGAGCTCCTACGAGCAGTACTTC,CASSLGAGSSYEQYF
TRBJ2-5,TRBV25-1,TRBD1,NA,TGTGCCAGCAGTAGAAACAGGGGGAGTGAGACCCAGTACTTC,CASSRNRGSETQYF
TRBJ2-3,TRBV4-2,TRBD1,once,TGTGCCAGCAGCTTGCTAGAGGGACAGAACACAGATACGCAGTATTTT,CASSLLEGQNTDTQYF
TRBJ2-6,TRBV9,NA,few,TGTGCCAGCAGCGTAGTTGCAGGGTACTCTGGGGCCAACGTCCTGACTTTC,CASSVVAGYSGANVLTF
TRBJ2-1,TRBV4-2,NA,NA,TGTGCCAGCAGCCAAGCAAAAGAGGTCGGTGAGCAGTTCTTC,CASSQAKEVGEQFF
TRBJ1-2,TRBV4-1,TRBD1,NA,TGCGCCAGCAGCCAAGTAGACAGGGATAACTATGGCTACACCTTC,CASSQVDRDNYGYTF
TRBJ2-7,TRBV20-1,NA,few,TGCAGTGCTAGAGGTACGGCGGCGAGCTCCTACGAGCAGTACTTC,CSARGTAASSYEQYF
TRBJ1-5,TRBV6-2/TRBV6-3,NA,NA,TGTGCCAGCAGTTACGTGGGGCAGGCCAAGCCCCAGCATTTT,CASSYVGQAKPQHF